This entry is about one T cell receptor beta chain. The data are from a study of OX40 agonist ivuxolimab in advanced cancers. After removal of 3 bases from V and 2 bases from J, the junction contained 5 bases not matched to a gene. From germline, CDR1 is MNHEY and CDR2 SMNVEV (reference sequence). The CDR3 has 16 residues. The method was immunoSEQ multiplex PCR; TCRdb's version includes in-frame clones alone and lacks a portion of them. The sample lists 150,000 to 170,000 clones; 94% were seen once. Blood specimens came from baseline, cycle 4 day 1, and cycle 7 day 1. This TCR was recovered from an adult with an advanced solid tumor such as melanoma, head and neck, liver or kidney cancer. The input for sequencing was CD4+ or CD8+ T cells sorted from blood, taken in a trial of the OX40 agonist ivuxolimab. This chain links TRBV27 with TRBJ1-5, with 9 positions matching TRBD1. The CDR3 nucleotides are TGTGCCAGCAGTTTTACAGGGGGCTACGGCAATCAGCCCCAGCATTTT. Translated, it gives CASSFTGGYGNQPQHF.